Listed here are 25 T cell receptor beta chains from one sample, sequenced in a study of cytomegalovirus exposure and HLA in healthy donors (dated by TCRdb to about 2017). Libraries were built with the immunoSEQ multiplex PCR assay. TCRdb limited this immuneACCESS table to in-frame rearrangements with V and J called. A share of clones is missing; checked studies link under half to unresolved V genes, and the rest is unexplained. The sample table contains some 150,000 clones; only one count was recorded for roughly 87% of them. The ten largest clones capture roughly 4.5% of the sample. Material: PBMCs. The receptors come from a man in his late teens or twenties in good health and CMV-seropositive.

The genes are TRBV19 and TRBJ1-4; no firm D call. Trimming cost V 6 bases and J 8 bases, with 16 bases left between them. This CDR3 has 14 residues. Germline CDR1 is LNHDA and CDR2 is SQIVND (reference sequence). The CDR3 is CASSRLGSFEKLFF. In DNA, the CDR3 is TGTGCCAGTAGCCGACTAGGGTCGTTCGAAAAACTGTTTTTT.

This clone occurred once. The chain joins TRBV7-8 to TRBJ2-7, with 9 bases identical to TRBD2. The CDR3 is 17 residues long. Germline values: CDR1 SGHVS, CDR2 FQNEAQ. J lost 0 bases, V lost 4 bases, and 10 bases had no gene match. The CDR3 sequence: CASSSYTRAGGSYEQYF. For the CDR3, the DNA is TGTGCCAGCAGCTCTTACACCCGAGCGGGAGGCTCCTACGAGCAGTACTTC.

The CDR3, as DNA: TGTGCCAGCAGCCCCGCCCCGTCGGTAGCGGGGAATTTGGGGACCCAGTACTTC. Translation gives CASSPAPSVAGNLGTQYF. This rearrangement joins TRBV11-2 to TRBJ2-5; 8 nucleotides line up with TRBD2. The length of the CDR3 is 18 residues. Trimming at V came to 5 bases and at J to 7 bases, leaving 21 bases not matched to a gene. Germline CDR1 reads SGHAT; CDR2 reads FQNNGV.

The rearrangement uses TRBV6-1 and TRBJ2-7; 7 bases fit TRBD2. This CDR3 has 17 residues. Germline-derived CDR1 and CDR2 are MNHNS and SASEGT. The V gene end was trimmed by 0 bases and the J gene end by 5 bases; junction bases not matched to a gene: 13. CDR3 in amino acids: CASSEAPGRQYLHEQYF. The CDR3 DNA sequence: TGTGCCAGCAGTGAAGCCCCCGGGAGGCAGTATCTCCACGAGCAGTACTTC.

This clone has just one count. The chain carries TRBV6-1 and TRBJ2-5, with a tentative D call TRBD1 (6 bases). V dropped 0 bases and J dropped 4 bases, with 9 bases sitting between them. CDR1 is MNHNS, CDR2 SASEGT, per germline. There are 14 residues in the CDR3. As DNA, the CDR3 is TGTGCCAGCAGTGAAGCGAGGGGGTCAGAGACCCAGTACTTC. Protein product: CASSEARGSETQYF.

This rearrangement joins TRBV2 to TRBJ2-1, with a weak D call TRBD2 (6 bases). This CDR3 spans 15 amino acids. The germline V and J ends were trimmed by 3 bases and 4 bases, with 13 bases remaining between them. Germline values: CDR1 SNHLY, CDR2 FYNNEI. The CDR3 DNA is TGTGCCAGCAGTGAGGGGGACTGGGGTTACAATGAGCAGTTCTTC. Its translation: CASSEGDWGYNEQFF.

The chain joins TRBV28 to TRBJ1-2; the match to TRBD1 covers 10 bases. Germline CDR1 is MDHEN and CDR2 is SYDVKM. V dropped 7 bases and J dropped 2; count of bases not matched to a gene: 7. The CDR3 spans 15 residues. CDR3 DNA sequence: TGTGCCAGCACGCAGGGACAGGGGATCAACTATGGCTACACCTTC. Its protein is CASTQGQGINYGYTF.

This chain joins TRBV6-1 and TRBJ2-1, with a possible D match to TRBD2 (5 bases). V lost 4 bases, J lost 4 bases, and 5 bases lay in between. The CDR3 is 12 amino acids. CDR1 is MNHNS, CDR2 SASEGT, per germline. The CDR3 reads CASSAGYNEQFF. The CDR3 DNA reads TGTGCCAGCAGTGCGGGGTACAATGAGCAGTTCTTC.

The CDR3 reads CASSLQQGGTGNTIYF. The CDR3 region has the DNA TGCGCCAGCAGCTTGCAACAGGGGGGCACTGGAAACACCATATATTTT. The chain has TRBV5-1 and TRBJ1-3, with 8 bases aligning to TRBD1. With V trimmed by 1 base and J by 2 bases, 5 bases remained unmatched. This CDR3 region has 16 residues. Germline V CDR1 and CDR2: SGHRS, YFSETQ.

The chain is built from TRBV30 and TRBJ1-1; tentatively, D is TRBD1 (5 bases). The CDR3 sequence is 13 residues long. V lost 4 bases, J lost 1 base, and 10 bases lay in between. Germline V gene sequence: CDR1 GTSNPN, CDR2 SVGIG (reference sequence). The CDR3 region is CAWNPGQNTEAFF. The CDR3 DNA follows: TGTGCCTGGAATCCCGGACAGAACACTGAAGCTTTCTTT. Together with reference TRBV30 and TRBJ1-1, the CDR3 gives the full variable domain: SQTIHQWPATLVQPVGSPLSLECTVEGTSNPNLYWYRQAAGRGLQLLFYSVGIGQISSEVPQNLSASRPQDRQFILSSKKLLLSDSGFYLCAWNPGQNTEAFFGQGTRLTVV.

This CDR3 is CASSSFYGYTF. The CDR3 bases are TGTGCCAGCAGCTCCTTCTATGGCTACACCTTC. The chain uses TRBV5-6 and TRBJ1-2, with D uncertain. This CDR3 is 11 amino acids long. Germline CDR1 and CDR2: SGHDT and YYEEEE. V lost 3 bases, J lost 4 bases, and 4 bases lay in between. Drawing the rest from reference TRBV5-6 and TRBJ1-2, the complete variable domain is DAGVTQSPTHLIKTRGQQVTLRCSPKSGHDTVSWYQQALGQGPQFIFQYYEEEERQRGNFPDRFSGHQFPNYSSELNVNALLLGDSALYLCASSSFYGYTFGSGTRLTVV.

CDR3 in amino acids: CASRRAAGRGYTF. CDR3 nucleotides: TGCGCCAGCAGGCGCGCCGCCGGTCGGGGCTACACCTTC. The chain joins TRBV5-1 to TRBJ1-2; D gene uncertain. From germline, CDR1 is SGHRS and CDR2 YFSETQ. V lost 5 bases to trimming and J lost 8 bases, with 16 bases between them. The CDR3 extends over 13 amino acids.

The V call is TRBV5-6, the J call TRBJ1-1; maybe TRBD1 (6 bases). The CDR3 contains 15 residues. Per germline, CDR1 SGHDT and CDR2 YYEEEE. Trimming shortened V by 1 base and J by 5 bases, and 15 bases separated the two germline ends. CDR3 region: CASSLRQGLFTEAFF. The CDR3 bases are TGTGCCAGCAGCTTGAGGCAGGGGCTCTTTACTGAAGCTTTCTTT. The variable domain in full, with the rest retrieved from reference TRBV5-6 and TRBJ1-1, is DAGVTQSPTHLIKTRGQQVTLRCSPKSGHDTVSWYQQALGQGPQFIFQYYEEEERQRGNFPDRFSGHQFPNYSSELNVNALLLGDSALYLCASSLRQGLFTEAFFGQGTRLTVV.

V and J are TRBV2 and TRBJ2-7, with D unclear. With 4 bases removed from V and 5 bases from J, the gap between germline ends came to 12 bases. Germline V gene data show CDR1 as SNHLY and CDR2 as FYNNEI. The CDR3 consists of 13 residues. CDR3 nucleotides: TGTGCCAGCAGTGTGGTAGAAATCGACGAGCAGTACTTC. Protein: CASSVVEIDEQYF.

This clone has only one observation. The V call is TRBV5-1, the J call TRBJ1-2; 8 nucleotides align to TRBD1. The V segment lost 1 base and the J segment 7 bases; nucleotides outside the gene matches: 12. CDR1 and CDR2 (germline): SGHRS, YFSETQ. The CDR3 consists of 16 residues. Here the CDR3 reads CASSLTSGQVYSGYTF. Written as DNA, the CDR3 is TGCGCCAGCAGCTTGACATCGGGACAGGTCTACAGTGGCTACACCTTC.

This clone was observed a single time. The chain recombines TRBV5-1 with TRBJ2-1; TRBD1 matches 10 bases. Germline CDR1 reads SGHRS; CDR2 reads YFSETQ. The CDR3 sequence is 15 residues long. The ends lost 0 bases at V and 8 bases at J; junction bases unmatched: 5. The CDR3 DNA reads TGCGCCAGCAGCTTGGAGGGACAGGGGTGGGATGAGCAGTTCTTC. It translates to CASSLEGQGWDEQFF. Based on the CDR3 plus reference TRBV5-1 and TRBJ2-1, the full variable domain is KAGVTQTPRYLIKTRGQQVTLSCSPISGHRSVSWYQQTPGQGLQFLFEYFSETQRNKGNFPGRFSGRQFSNSRSEMNVSTLELGDSALYLCASSLEGQGWDEQFFGPGTRLTVL.

The chain employs TRBV19 and TRBJ2-1; 10 bases map to TRBD2. The CDR3 consists of 18 residues. V was pared by 4 bases and J by 4 bases, with 13 bases of the junction left unmatched. Germline loops: CDR1 LNHDA, CDR2 SQIVND (reference sequence). The DNA of the CDR3 is TGTGCCAGTAGTAAAAGGCGGGCTAGCGGGAGAGATTACAATGAGCAGTTCTTC. As protein: CASSKRRASGRDYNEQFF.

This chain uses TRBV6-1 with TRBJ2-2; D ambiguous. CDR1 is MNHNS and CDR2 is SASEGT in the germline V gene. The CDR3 extends over 15 amino acids. V was cut by 4 bases and J by 0 bases, with 9 bases left in between. CDR3 nucleotides: TGTGCCAGCAGTGGGTGGAGCTCGAACACCGGGGAGCTGTTTTTT. Translating gives CASSGWSSNTGELFF.

The chain carries TRBV13 and TRBJ1-1; D possibly corresponds to TRBD1 (6 bases). Per the germline V gene, CDR1 is PRHDT and CDR2 is FYEKMQ (reference sequence). The CDR3 is made up of 12 amino acids. The V gene lost 8 bases and the J gene lost 8 bases, with 15 bases spanning the gap. Written as DNA, the CDR3 is TGTGCCAGCCGTAGGGGGGGCGCGGAAGCTTTCTTT. Its translation is CASRRGGAEAFF.

The V call is TRBV2, the J call TRBJ2-3; possible D gene TRBD1, 6 bases. The CDR3 is 15 residues long. Germline CDR1 is SNHLY and CDR2 is FYNNEI. V was cut by 4 bases and J by 2 bases, with 13 bases left in between. The CDR3 is CASSAEQGPTDTQYF. The CDR3 DNA reads as TGTGCCAGCAGTGCTGAACAGGGACCCACAGATACGCAGTATTTT. Complete variable domain (other parts from reference TRBV2 and TRBJ2-3): EPEVTQTPSHQVTQMGQEVILRCVPISNHLYFYWYRQILGQKVEFLVSFYNNEISEKSEIFDDQFSVERPDGSNFTLKIRSTKLEDSAMYFCASSAEQGPTDTQYFGPGTRLTVL.

DNA for the CDR3: TGTGCCAGCAGCTCCTCGGGAGCCGGGAATCAGCCCCAGCATTTT. Translation: CASSSSGAGNQPQHF. The chain combines TRBV7-2 with TRBJ1-5; D ambiguous. Trimming took off 4 bases at V and 4 bases at J, with 14 bases between the two ends. Germline V gene sequence: CDR1 SGHTA, CDR2 FQGNSA. CDR3 length: 15 residues.

The rearrangement joins TRBV7-8 to TRBJ1-5; D may be TRBD1 (6 bases). Germline V gene data show CDR1 as SGHVS and CDR2 as FQNEAQ. Trimming shortened V by 6 bases and J by 0 bases, and 12 bases separated the two germline ends. The CDR3 spans 15 residues. This CDR3 reads CASSTTGSSNQPQHF. Here the CDR3 DNA reads TGTGCCAGCAGTACCACAGGGTCTAGCAATCAGCCCCAGCATTTT.

This clone was seen a handful of times. J is TRBJ1-1 and V is TRBV4-1; D unresolved. Germline V lookup: CDR1 MGHRA, CDR2 YSYEKL. The germline V and J ends were trimmed by 1 base and 10 bases, with 13 bases remaining between them. The CDR3 runs to 13 residues. The chain's CDR3 is CASSQAAGIVAFF. The DNA of the CDR3 is TGCGCCAGCAGCCAAGCAGCGGGGATTGTAGCTTTCTTT.

V and J are TRBV5-1 and TRBJ1-2; unclear D gene. Looked up from germline, CDR1 is SGHRS and CDR2 is YFSETQ. V lost 0 bases, J lost 10 bases, and 22 bases lay in between. This CDR3 region has 16 residues. The CDR3 nucleotides read TGCGCCAGCAGCTTGGCCCCCTCGGGTCAAGGCGTCGACTACACCTTC. It translates to CASSLAPSGQGVDYTF.

J is TRBJ1-4 and V is TRBV2; 7 nucleotides line up with TRBD1. Germline CDR1 reads SNHLY; CDR2 reads FYNNEI. The CDR3 consists of 16 residues. V shed 3 bases and J 8 bases; nucleotides not matched to a gene: 12. CDR3 nucleotide sequence: TGTGCCAGCAGTGATACGAAGACAGGGCTCAGAGAAAAACTGTTTTTT. Its protein is CASSDTKTGLREKLFF.